One sample yielded the 14 T cell receptor beta chains listed below, sequenced in a study of blood T cells in healthy people across ages. Together with a sample-barcoded 5' primer, a J-beta primer mix was included in a second PCR lasting roughly 6 to 12 cycles. Each CDR3 protein is one row after TCRdb ran MiXCR on the 5' RACE reads. This sample carries 1.6 million or so distinct CDR3 sequences, roughly 32% of them seen once, and the ten largest clones take approximately 10%. Sequencing input: blood. These receptors were obtained from a woman aged 30 to 39 in good health.

This sequence joins TRBV5-1 and TRBJ1-1; D might be TRBD1 (5 bases). The CDR3 runs 14 residues. Germline V lookup: CDR1 SGHRS, CDR2 YFSETQ. V was pared by 4 bases and J by 1 base, with 11 bases between. The CDR3 nucleotides are TGCGCCAGCAGCGTAATTACAGGGAACACTGAAGCTTTCTTT. This gives the protein CASSVITGNTEAFF. The complete variable domain, with remaining parts taken from reference TRBV5-1 and TRBJ1-1, reads KAGVTQTPRYLIKTRGQQVTLSCSPISGHRSVSWYQQTPGQGLQFLFEYFSETQRNKGNFPGRFSGRQFSNSRSEMNVSTLELGDSALYLCASSVITGNTEAFFGQGTRLTVV.

This clonotype was observed at least ten times. V and J are TRBV7-8 and TRBJ2-7; D remains ambiguous. Looked up from germline, CDR1 is SGHVS and CDR2 is FQNEAQ. Trimming left V 5 bases short and J 3 bases short, with 17 bases between. The CDR3 sequence is 15 residues long. Written as DNA, the CDR3 is TGTGCCAGCAGCGAGGCGATGGGATCTCGCTACGAGCAGTACTTC. Amino acid sequence: CASSEAMGSRYEQYF.

This chain links TRBV15 with TRBJ2-7; no firm D call. The assigned J gene may be wrong: the sequence end matches TRBJ2-5 better. CDR3 size: 14 residues. Germline loops: CDR1 LNHNV, CDR2 YYDKDF (reference sequence). DNA for the CDR3: TGTGCCACCAGCAGAGTGGGCAGGAAAGGGACCCAGTACTTC. Amino acid sequence: CATSRVGRKGTQYF.

This clonotype was counted many times. The chain combines TRBV4-1 with TRBJ2-5, with TRBD1 identical over 9 bases. CDR3 length: 17 amino acids. Germline V lookup: CDR1 MGHRA, CDR2 YSYEKL. V was clipped by 0 bases and J by 3 bases; unmatched bases: 8. The CDR3 DNA is TGCGCCAGCAGCCAAGATGACCCGCGGACAGGGGAAGAGACCCAGTACTTC. It yields the protein CASSQDDPRTGEETQYF.

This clonotype was detected a few times. One end of the junction does not line up with germline, which may come from a read error. This chain links TRBV7-9 with TRBJ2-1; 11 positions agree with TRBD2. The CDR3 loop spans 16 amino acids. CDR1 SEHNR and CDR2 FQNEAQ come from the germline V gene (reference sequence). CDR3 loop: CASRLAGGLLLDEQFF. As DNA, the CDR3 is TGTGCCAGCAGGTTAGCGGGAGGGTTATTATTGGATGAGCAGTTCTTC.

The chain combines TRBV20-1 with TRBJ2-5; 12 nucleotides match TRBD1. The CDR3 runs 16 residues. Trimming cost V 3 bases and J 5 bases; bases outside gene matches: 10. Germline assignment: CDR1 DFQATT and CDR2 SNEGSKA (reference sequence). This CDR3 reads CSARGTGGAGGETQYF. The CDR3 DNA is TGCAGTGCTAGGGGGACAGGGGGCGCTGGTGGGGAGACCCAGTACTTC.

This chain links TRBV4-2 with TRBJ2-1, with 9 bases matching TRBD2. The CDR3 runs to 18 residues. CDR1 is LGHNA and CDR2 is YNFKEQ in the germline V gene. The ends lost 0 bases at V and 3 bases at J; junction bases unmatched: 9. As DNA, the CDR3 is TGTGCCAGCAGCCAAGACCGGCAGCGGGGGGAGAACTACAATGAGCAGTTCTTC. It translates to CASSQDRQRGENYNEQFF.

There are a few counts of this clonotype. The V gene is TRBV5-1, the J gene TRBJ1-2; 9 nucleotides line up with TRBD1. Germline trimming cut 4 bases from V and 6 bases from J; bases unmatched to any gene: 13. The CDR3 contains 16 residues. The germline CDR1 and CDR2 sequences are SGHRS and YFSETQ. CDR3 nucleotides: TGCGCCAGCAGCGTGACCGGGACAGGGAAGATAGATGGCTACACCTTC. Translating it yields CASSVTGTGKIDGYTF.

The chain recombines TRBV9 with TRBJ2-1; 7 nucleotides line up with TRBD2. The DNA end is a closer match to TRBJ2-7, so the J assignment may be wrong. The CDR3 covers 14 residues. In germline, CDR1 is SGDLS, CDR2 YYNGEE. CDR3 in amino acids: CASSPGTIYNEQYF. As DNA, the CDR3 is TGTGCCAGCAGCCCAGGGACTATCTACAATGAGCAGTACTTC.

Points on this clonotype: A much more abundant neighbour one base away suggests this may be a read error. The genes are TRBV10-3 and TRBJ2-1; maybe TRBD1 (6 bases). CDR3 size: 12 residues. Germline V CDR1 and CDR2: ENHRY, SYGVKD. The chain's CDR3 is CAIRDRDNVQFF. DNA for the CDR3: TGTGCCATCAGGGACAGAGACAATGTGCAGTTCTTC.

The genes are TRBV4-1 and TRBJ2-3, with 9 bases identical to TRBD1. Germline V gene sequence: CDR1 MGHRA, CDR2 YSYEKL. V was pared by 4 bases and J by 0 bases, with 5 bases of the junction left unmatched. This CDR3 contains 16 residues. Written as DNA, the CDR3 is TGCGCCAGCAGCCGGGTTGGACAGGGGAGCACAGATACGCAGTATTTT. Translation: CASSRVGQGSTDTQYF.

The rearrangement links TRBV20-1 to TRBJ2-1, with D tentatively TRBD2 (6 bases). Germline V gene sequence: CDR1 DFQATT, CDR2 SNEGSKA (reference sequence). The CDR3 is 14 amino acids. The CDR3 spells CSPPTWLEGNEQFF. The CDR3 bases are TGCAGCCCCCCCACCTGGCTGGAGGGCAATGAGCAGTTCTTC.

This clonotype was found a few times. The rearrangement uses TRBV20-1 and TRBJ2-7, with D possibly TRBD2 on 6 matching bases. The CDR3 contains 14 residues. With 6 bases removed from V and 0 bases from J, the gap between germline ends came to 15 bases. The V gene's germline CDR1 is DFQATT and CDR2 SNEGSKA (reference sequence). In nucleotides, the CDR3 is TGCAGTGCCCCGAGGCGGGAAATCTCCTACGAGCAGTACTTC. It yields the protein CSAPRREISYEQYF.

Only a few counts were recorded for this clonotype. The V gene is TRBV7-6, the J gene TRBJ2-3, with TRBD2 matching 12 bases. In germline, CDR1 is SGHVS, CDR2 FNYEAQ. The junction had 7 bases not matched to a gene; V was cut back by 5 bases and J by 1 base. The CDR3 consists of 17 residues. The CDR3 region is CASSNPASGGGTDTQYF. The CDR3 bases are TGTGCCAGCAGCAACCCAGCTAGCGGGGGGGGCACAGATACGCAGTATTTT.